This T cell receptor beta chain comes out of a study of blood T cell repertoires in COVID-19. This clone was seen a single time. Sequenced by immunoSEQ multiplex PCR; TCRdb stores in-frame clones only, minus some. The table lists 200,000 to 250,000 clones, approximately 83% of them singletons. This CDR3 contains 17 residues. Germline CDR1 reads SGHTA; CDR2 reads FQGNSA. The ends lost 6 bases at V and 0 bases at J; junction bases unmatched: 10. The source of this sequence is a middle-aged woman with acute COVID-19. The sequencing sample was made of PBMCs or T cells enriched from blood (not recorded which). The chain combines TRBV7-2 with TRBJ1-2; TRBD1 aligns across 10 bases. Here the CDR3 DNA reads TGTGCCAGCAGTTTTTTGGGGACAGGGGATACTAACTATGGCTACACCTTC. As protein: CASSFLGTGDTNYGYTF. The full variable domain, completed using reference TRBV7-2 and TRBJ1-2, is GAGVSQSPSNKVTEKGKDVELRCDPISGHTALYWYRQSLGQGLEFLIYFQGNSAPDKSGLPSDRFSAERTGGSVSTLTIQRTQQEDSAVYLCASSFLGTGDTNYGYTFGSGTRLTVV.